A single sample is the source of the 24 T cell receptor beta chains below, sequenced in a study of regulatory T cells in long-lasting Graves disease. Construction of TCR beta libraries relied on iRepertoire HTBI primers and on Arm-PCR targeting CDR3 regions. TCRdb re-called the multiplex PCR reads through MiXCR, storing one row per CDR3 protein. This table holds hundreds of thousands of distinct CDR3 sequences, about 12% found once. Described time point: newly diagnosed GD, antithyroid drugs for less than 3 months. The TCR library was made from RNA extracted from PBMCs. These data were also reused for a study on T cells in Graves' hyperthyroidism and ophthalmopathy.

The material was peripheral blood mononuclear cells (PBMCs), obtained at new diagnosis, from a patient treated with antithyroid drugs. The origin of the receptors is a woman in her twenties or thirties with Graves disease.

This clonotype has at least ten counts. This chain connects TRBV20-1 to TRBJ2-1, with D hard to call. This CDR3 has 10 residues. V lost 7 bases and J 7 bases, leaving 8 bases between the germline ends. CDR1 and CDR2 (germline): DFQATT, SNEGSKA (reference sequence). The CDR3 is CSVGLNEQFF. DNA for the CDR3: TGCAGTGTCGGGTTGAATGAGCAGTTCTTC.

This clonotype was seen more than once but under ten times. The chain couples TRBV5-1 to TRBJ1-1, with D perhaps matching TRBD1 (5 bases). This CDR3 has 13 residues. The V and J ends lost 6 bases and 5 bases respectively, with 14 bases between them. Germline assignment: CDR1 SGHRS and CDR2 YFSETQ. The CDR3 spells CASTPTGDTEAFF. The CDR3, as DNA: TGCGCCAGCACACCAACAGGTGATACTGAAGCTTTCTTT.

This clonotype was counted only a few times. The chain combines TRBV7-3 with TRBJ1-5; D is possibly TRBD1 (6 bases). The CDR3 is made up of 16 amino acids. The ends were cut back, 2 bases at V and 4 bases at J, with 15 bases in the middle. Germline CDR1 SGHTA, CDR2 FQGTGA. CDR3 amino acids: CASSLRLGGINQPQHF. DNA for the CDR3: TGTGCCAGCAGCTTACGTTTAGGGGGTATTAATCAGCCCCAGCATTTT.

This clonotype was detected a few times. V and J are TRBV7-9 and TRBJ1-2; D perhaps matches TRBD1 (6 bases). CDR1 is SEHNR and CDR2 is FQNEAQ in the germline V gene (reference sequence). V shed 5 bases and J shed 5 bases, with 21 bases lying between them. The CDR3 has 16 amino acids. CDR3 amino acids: CASSQGPQGLLYGYTF. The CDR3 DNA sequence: TGTGCCAGCAGCCAGGGACCACAGGGCTTACTATATGGCTACACCTTC.

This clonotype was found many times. CDR3 sequence reads: CAAKNHGGAGELFF. The CDR3 region has the DNA TGTGCCGCCAAAAATCATGGGGGGGCCGGGGAGCTGTTTTTT. The V gene is TRBV10-3, the J gene TRBJ2-2, with 7 bases matching TRBD2. Looked up from germline, CDR1 is ENHRY and CDR2 is SYGVKD. V lost 11 bases and J lost 6; bases outside the gene matches: 12. The CDR3 runs 14 residues.

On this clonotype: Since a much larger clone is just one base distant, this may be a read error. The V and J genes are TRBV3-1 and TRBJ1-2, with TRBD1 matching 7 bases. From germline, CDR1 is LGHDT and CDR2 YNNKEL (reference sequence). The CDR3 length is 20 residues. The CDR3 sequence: CASSQDHIRDSAATNYGFTF. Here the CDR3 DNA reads TGTGCCAGCAGCCAAGATCACATTAGGGACAGCGCCGCAACTAACTATGGCTTCACCTTC.

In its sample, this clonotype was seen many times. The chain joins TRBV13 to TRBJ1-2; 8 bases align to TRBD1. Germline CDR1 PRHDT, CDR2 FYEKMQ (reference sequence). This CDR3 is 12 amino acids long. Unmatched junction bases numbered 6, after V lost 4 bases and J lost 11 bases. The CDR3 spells CASSSWTGSYTF. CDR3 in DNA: TGTGCCAGCAGCTCGTGGACAGGGTCGTACACCTTC.

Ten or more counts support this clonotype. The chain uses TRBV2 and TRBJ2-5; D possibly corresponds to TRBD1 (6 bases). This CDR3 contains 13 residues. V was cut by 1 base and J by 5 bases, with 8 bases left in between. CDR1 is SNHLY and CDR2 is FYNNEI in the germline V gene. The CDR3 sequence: CASSEGTGETQYF. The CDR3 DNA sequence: TGTGCCAGCAGTGAAGGAACAGGGGAGACCCAGTACTTC.

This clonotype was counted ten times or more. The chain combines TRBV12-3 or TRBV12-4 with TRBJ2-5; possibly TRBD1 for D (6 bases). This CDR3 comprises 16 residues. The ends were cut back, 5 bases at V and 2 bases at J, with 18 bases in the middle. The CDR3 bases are TGTGCCAGCAGTGAGGCCTACGGGACACCGCAAGAGACCCAGTACTTC. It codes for CASSEAYGTPQETQYF.

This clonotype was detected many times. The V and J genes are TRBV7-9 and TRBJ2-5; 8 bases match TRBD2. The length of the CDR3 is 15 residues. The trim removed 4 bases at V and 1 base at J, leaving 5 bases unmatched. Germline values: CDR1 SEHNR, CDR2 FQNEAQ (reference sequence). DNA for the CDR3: TGTGCCAGCAGCTCCTTAGCGGGACTCCAAGAGACCCAGTACTTC. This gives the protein CASSSLAGLQETQYF.

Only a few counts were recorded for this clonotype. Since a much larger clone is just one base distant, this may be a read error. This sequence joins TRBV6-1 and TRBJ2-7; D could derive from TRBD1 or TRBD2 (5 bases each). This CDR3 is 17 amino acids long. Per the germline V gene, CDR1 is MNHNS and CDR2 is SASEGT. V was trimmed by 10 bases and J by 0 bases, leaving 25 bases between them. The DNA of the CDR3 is TGTGCCAACAGACAAGTAGGACTCAGGGCAGACTCCTACGAGCAGTACTTC. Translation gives CANRQVGLRADSYEQYF.

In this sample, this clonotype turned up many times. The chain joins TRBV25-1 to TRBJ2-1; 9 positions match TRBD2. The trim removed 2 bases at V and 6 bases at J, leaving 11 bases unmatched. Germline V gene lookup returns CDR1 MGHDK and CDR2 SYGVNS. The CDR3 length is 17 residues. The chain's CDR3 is CASSERRGLAGRNEQFF. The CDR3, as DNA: TGTGCCAGCAGTGAAAGACGCGGCCTAGCGGGACGCAATGAGCAGTTCTTC.

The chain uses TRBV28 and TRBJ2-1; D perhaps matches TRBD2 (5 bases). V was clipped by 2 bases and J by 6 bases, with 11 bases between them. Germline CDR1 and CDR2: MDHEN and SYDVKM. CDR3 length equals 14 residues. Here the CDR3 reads CASSLGGKINEQFF. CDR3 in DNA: TGTGCCAGCAGTTTAGGAGGCAAGATCAATGAGCAGTTCTTC.

The CDR3 bases are TGCAGCGCCCGTTTTGCCTCTGGGGCCAACGTCCTGACTTTC. It specifies CSARFASGANVLTF. V gene TRBV29-1 combines with J gene TRBJ2-6; D is undetermined. Trimming took 7 bases from V and 0 from J, leaving 10 bases between them. The length of the CDR3 is 14 residues. Looked up from germline, CDR1 is SQVTM and CDR2 is ANQGSEA.

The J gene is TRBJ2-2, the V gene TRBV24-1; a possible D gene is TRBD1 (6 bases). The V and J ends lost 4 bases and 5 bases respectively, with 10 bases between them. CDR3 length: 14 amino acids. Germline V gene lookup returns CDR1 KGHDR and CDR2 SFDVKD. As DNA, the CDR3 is TGTGCCACCAGTGAACAGGGTTGGACCGGGGAGCTGTTTTTT. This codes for CATSEQGWTGELFF.

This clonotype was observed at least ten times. This CDR3 is CASRPPSGSISDTQYF. The CDR3 DNA is TGCGCCAGCAGGCCCCCTAGCGGGAGTATTTCAGATACGCAGTATTTT. This chain uses TRBV5-1 with TRBJ2-3, with 10 bases lining up with TRBD2. The CDR3 runs 16 residues. The V segment lost 5 bases and the J segment 4 bases; nucleotides outside the gene matches: 10. CDR1 and CDR2 (germline): SGHRS, YFSETQ.

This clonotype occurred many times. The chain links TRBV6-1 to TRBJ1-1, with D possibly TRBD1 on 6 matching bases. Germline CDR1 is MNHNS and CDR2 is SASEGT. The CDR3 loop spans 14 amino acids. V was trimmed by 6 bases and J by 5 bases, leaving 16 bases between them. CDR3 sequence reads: CASRKGGTRTEAFF. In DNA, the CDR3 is TGTGCCAGCAGGAAGGGGGGGACGAGAACTGAAGCTTTCTTT.

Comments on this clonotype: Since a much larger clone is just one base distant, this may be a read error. The CDR3 DNA reads TGTGCCACCAGCAGGGGAGGTAGCGGGAACGATGAGCAGTACTTC. Amino acid sequence: CATSRGGSGNDEQYF. The chain carries TRBV15 and TRBJ2-4; 8 positions match TRBD2. CDR1 is LNHNV and CDR2 is YYDKDF in the germline V gene (reference sequence). V lost 3 bases and J lost 13; bases outside the gene matches: 14. CDR3 length: 15 amino acids.

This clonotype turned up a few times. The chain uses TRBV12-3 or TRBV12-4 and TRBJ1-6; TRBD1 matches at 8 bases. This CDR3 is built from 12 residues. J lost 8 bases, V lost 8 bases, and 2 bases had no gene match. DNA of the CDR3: TGTGCCAGCGGACAGGGCTATTCACCCCTCCACTTT. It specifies CASGQGYSPLHF.

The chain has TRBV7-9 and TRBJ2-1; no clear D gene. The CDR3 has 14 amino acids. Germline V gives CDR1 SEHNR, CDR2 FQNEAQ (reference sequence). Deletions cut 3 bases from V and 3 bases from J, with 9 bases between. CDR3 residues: CASSFEIGYNEQFF. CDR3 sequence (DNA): TGTGCCAGCAGCTTCGAGATTGGCTACAATGAGCAGTTCTTC.

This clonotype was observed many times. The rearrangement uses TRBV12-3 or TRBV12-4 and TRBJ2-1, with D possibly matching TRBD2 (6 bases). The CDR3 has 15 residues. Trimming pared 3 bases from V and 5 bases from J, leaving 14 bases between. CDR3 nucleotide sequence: TGTGCCAGCAGTTTCTGGCGGGATAGAAACAATGAGCAGTTCTTC. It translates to CASSFWRDRNNEQFF.

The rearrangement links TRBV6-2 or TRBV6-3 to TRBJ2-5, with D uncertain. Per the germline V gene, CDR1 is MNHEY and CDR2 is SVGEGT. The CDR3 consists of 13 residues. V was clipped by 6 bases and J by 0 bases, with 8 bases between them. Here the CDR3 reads CASSSRYQETQYF. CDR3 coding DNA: TGTGCCAGCAGCTCGAGATACCAAGAGACCCAGTACTTC.

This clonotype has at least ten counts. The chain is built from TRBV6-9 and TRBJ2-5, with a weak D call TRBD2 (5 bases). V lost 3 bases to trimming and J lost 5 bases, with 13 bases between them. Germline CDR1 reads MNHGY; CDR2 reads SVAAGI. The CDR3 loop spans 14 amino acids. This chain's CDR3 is CASSYSLRGETQYF. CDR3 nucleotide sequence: TGTGCCAGCAGTTACTCTCTGAGAGGGGAGACCCAGTACTTC.

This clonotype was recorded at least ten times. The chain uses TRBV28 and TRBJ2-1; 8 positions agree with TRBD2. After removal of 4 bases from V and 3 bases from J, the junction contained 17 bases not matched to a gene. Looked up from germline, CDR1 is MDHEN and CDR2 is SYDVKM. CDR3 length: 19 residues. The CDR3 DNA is TGTGCCAGCAGTTCCCCCTGGACTAGCCGGGGGGTGAACTACAATGAGCAGTTCTTC. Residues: CASSSPWTSRGVNYNEQFF.